This T cell receptor beta chain was retrieved from a study of siplizumab effects on memory and regulatory T cells. Libraries were prepared by immunoSEQ multiplex PCR; TCRdb keeps only in-frame clonotypes and omits some of them. The sample shows more than 95,000 clones, roughly 93% of them seen only once. The germline gives CDR1 SGHVS, CDR2 FQNEAQ. Trimming pared 4 bases from V and 4 bases from J, leaving 14 bases between. The CDR3 length is 14 residues. The rearrangement uses TRBV7-8 and TRBJ2-7; weak D call: TRBD2 (6 bases). Sequenced sample: Tregs sorted from blood. The receptor's source is a human donor in good health. The DNA of the CDR3 is TGTGCCAGCAGCTCAGAACTCCGGGGGTACGAGCAGTACTTC. Amino acid sequence: CASSSELRGYEQYF.